Below, 10 T cell receptor beta chains from the same sample are listed, as sequenced in a study of tumor-infiltrating lymphocytes in oesophageal squamous cell carcinoma. TCRdb redid the calling of the PCR reads with MiXCR, one entry per CDR3 protein. The table shows 15,000 to 20,000 distinct CDR3 sequences, with 50% occurring only once. Sequencing used esophageal tumor tissue. The origin of the receptors is a male donor with esophageal squamous cell carcinoma.

This clonotype turned up a few times. The J gene is TRBJ2-5, the V gene TRBV7-2; 11 positions agree with TRBD2. The DNA end favors TRBJ2-7, so the J call may be wrong. The V gene's germline CDR1 is SGHTA and CDR2 FQGNSA. The CDR3 has 17 residues. CDR3 amino acids: CASSLAPTSGAAYEQYF. In DNA form, the CDR3 reads TGTGCCAGCAGCTTAGCCCCGACTAGCGGGGCCGCCTACGAGCAGTACTTC.

The chain recombines TRBV7-8 with TRBJ2-7; maybe TRBD2 (5 bases). The J call may be mistaken, given a closer DNA end match to TRBJ2-1. Germline loops: CDR1 SGHVS, CDR2 FQNEAQ. The CDR3 covers 15 residues. This chain's CDR3 is CASSLRDNSYNEQFF. In nucleotides, the CDR3 is TGTGCCAGCAGCTTACGGGATAACTCCTACAATGAGCAGTTCTTC.

By share of the sample, this clonotype is medium-sized. V and J are TRBV7-9 and TRBJ2-7; D may correspond to TRBD1 or TRBD2 (5 bases each). This CDR3 spans 15 amino acids. Trimming took off 1 base at V and 5 bases at J, with 15 bases between the two ends. Germline V lookup: CDR1 SEHNR, CDR2 FQNEAQ (reference sequence). CDR3 residues: CASSLGGRRDHEQYF. The CDR3 DNA sequence: TGTGCCAGCAGCTTAGGGGGCCGCAGGGACCACGAGCAGTACTTC.

The chain combines TRBV7-9 with TRBJ1-5; 7 positions match TRBD1. Germline V gene data show CDR1 as SEHNR and CDR2 as FQNEAQ (reference sequence). The CDR3 runs 14 residues. The J segment lost 7 bases and the V segment lost 5 bases, leaving 8 bases of the junction unmatched. The CDR3 spells CASSTDRVSQPQHF. As DNA, the CDR3 is TGTGCCAGCAGCACAGACAGGGTCTCCCAGCCCCAGCATTTT.

This clonotype was seen repeatedly, ten times or more. This sequence joins TRBV24-1 and TRBJ2-5; either TRBD1 or TRBD2 may fit D (5 bases each). The J call may be incorrect, as the DNA end agrees better with TRBJ2-1. Looked up from germline, CDR1 is KGHDR and CDR2 is SFDVKD. The CDR3 runs 13 residues. CDR3 in DNA: TGTGCCACCAGGAAGGGAGCCAGGGATGAGCAGTTCTTC. It yields the protein CATRKGARDEQFF.

The chain couples TRBV4-2 to TRBJ2-7; 11 bases are a match to TRBD1. With the DNA end fitting TRBJ2-5 better, the J assignment may be wrong. CDR1 is LGHNA and CDR2 is YNFKEQ in the germline V gene. CDR3 length equals 16 residues. CDR3 in amino acids: CASSQGGTGGEETQYF. The CDR3 bases are TGTGCCAGCAGCCAGGGAGGGACAGGGGGAGAAGAGACCCAGTACTTC.

By share, this clonotype ranks as medium-sized. The rearrangement joins TRBV7-3 to TRBJ1-1; D unresolved. The length of the CDR3 is 13 residues. Per the germline V gene, CDR1 is SGHTA and CDR2 is FQGTGA. Trimming left V 3 bases short and J 5 bases short, with 10 bases between. CDR3 protein: CASSFGSETEAFF. The DNA of the CDR3 is TGTGCCAGCAGCTTTGGCTCTGAGACTGAAGCTTTCTTT.

The chain combines TRBV24-1 with TRBJ2-1; D not resolved. The closer fit of TRBJ2-5 to the DNA end suggests the J call may be wrong. CDR3 size: 12 residues. From germline, CDR1 is KGHDR and CDR2 SFDVKD. CDR3 sequence: CATSDFGGAQYF. The CDR3 nucleotides read TGTGCCACCAGTGATTTCGGCGGTGCCCAGTACTTC.

V is TRBV27 and J is TRBJ2-5; D perhaps matches TRBD2 (6 bases). The DNA end lines up better with TRBJ2-1; the J call may be wrong. Germline CDR1 MNHEY, CDR2 SMNVEV (reference sequence). The CDR3 has 14 amino acids. The CDR3 sequence is CASSLPGLPNEQFF. In DNA, the CDR3 is TGTGCCAGCAGTTTACCGGGACTGCCAAATGAGCAGTTCTTC.

The chain uses TRBV7-8 and TRBJ2-5; D not certain. The V end lost 6 bases, the J end lost 5 bases, and 13 bases lay between the germline ends. This CDR3 region has 13 residues. Germline CDR1 SGHVS, CDR2 FQNEAQ. The chain's CDR3 is CASRVGFYETQYF. In DNA, the CDR3 is TGTGCCAGCAGGGTGGGGTTTTATGAGACCCAGTACTTC.